These 11 T cell receptor beta chains originate from one sample sequenced in a study of blood T cells in healthy people across ages. Then a second PCR, running roughly 7 to 11 cycles, was carried out with a sample-barcoded 5' primer and a J-beta primer mix. TCRdb re-derived calls from the 5' RACE reads in MiXCR, one entry per CDR3 protein. The data show roughly 2 million distinct CDR3 sequences, with roughly 52% seen just once and 2.1% held by the top ten. Sequencing used blood. Receptors originate from a woman in her forties in good health.

The chain combines TRBV6-2 or TRBV6-3 with TRBJ1-2; D possibly corresponds to TRBD1 (5 bases). The CDR3 runs 14 residues. V was cut by 8 bases and J by 8 bases, with 21 bases left in between. Germline CDR1 MNHEY, CDR2 SVGEGT. CDR3 loop: CASGSSGSMEGYTF. The DNA for the CDR3 is TGTGCCAGCGGCAGTTCAGGGTCCATGGAGGGCTACACCTTC.

This clonotype has more than one count but fewer than ten. V gene TRBV20-1 combines with J gene TRBJ2-5; D gene unclear. Trimming shortened V by 6 bases and J by 2 bases, and 10 bases separated the two germline ends. CDR1 and CDR2 (germline): DFQATT, SNEGSKA (reference sequence). CDR3 length: 12 residues. The CDR3 here is CSALHGQETQYF. In DNA form, the CDR3 reads TGCAGTGCCCTACATGGGCAAGAGACCCAGTACTTC.

The chain combines TRBV29-1 with TRBJ2-1, with TRBD1 matching 8 bases. With 7 bases clipped from V and 4 bases from J, the junction kept 3 bases outside the gene matches. This CDR3 comprises 12 residues. Germline values: CDR1 SQVTM, CDR2 ANQGSEA. The CDR3 sequence is CSGRTGYNEQFF. The CDR3 DNA is TGCAGCGGGAGGACAGGGTACAATGAGCAGTTCTTC.

The chain links TRBV5-6 to TRBJ1-1; D unresolved. Per the germline V gene, CDR1 is SGHDT and CDR2 is YYEEEE. Trimming removed 5 bases from V and 6 bases from J, with 17 bases in between. The CDR3 totals 14 residues. CDR3 loop: CASSLGWAGSEAFF. The DNA for the CDR3 is TGTGCCAGCAGTTTAGGGTGGGCCGGGTCTGAAGCTTTCTTT.

This chain uses TRBV12-3 or TRBV12-4 with TRBJ1-6; unclear D gene. CDR3 length equals 16 residues. The V end was cut by 3 bases, the J end by 0 bases, with 9 bases between. The CDR3 reads CASSLGGNSYNSPLHF. The DNA of the CDR3 is TGTGCCAGCAGTTTGGGAGGAAACTCCTATAATTCACCCCTCCACTTT.

A few counts support this clonotype. CDR3 region: CASSTSSHYGYTF. Here the CDR3 DNA reads TGTGCCAGCAGTACCAGTTCCCACTATGGCTACACCTTC. The V gene is TRBV12-3 or TRBV12-4, the J gene TRBJ1-2; D is uncertain. The V gene lost 5 bases and the J gene lost 3 bases, with 10 bases spanning the gap. This CDR3 is 13 amino acids long.

The chain couples TRBV7-8 to TRBJ2-3; TRBD1 matches 7 bases. CDR3 length: 15 amino acids. The junction had 8 bases not matched to a gene; V was cut back by 5 bases and J by 3 bases. CDR1 is SGHVS, CDR2 FQNEAQ, per germline. The CDR3 DNA follows: TGTGCCAGCAGCGCTAACAGGGGCAGGACAGATACGCAGTATTTT. It specifies CASSANRGRTDTQYF.

The V and J genes are TRBV24-1 and TRBJ2-6, with TRBD1 matching over 8 bases. Losses at the gene ends were 5 bases for V and 0 bases for J; bases not matched to a gene: 5. Germline V gives CDR1 KGHDR, CDR2 SFDVKD. The CDR3 runs to 17 residues. The CDR3 DNA reads TGTGCCACCAGTGGACAGGGGTCCTTCTCTGGGGCCAACGTCCTGACTTTC. This encodes CATSGQGSFSGANVLTF.

This chain uses TRBV9 with TRBJ1-2; 8 bases align to TRBD1. CDR1 SGDLS and CDR2 YYNGEE come from the germline V gene. After removal of 0 bases from V and 4 bases from J, the junction contained 5 bases not matched to a gene. This CDR3 contains 15 residues. CDR3: CASSVGGQAAYGYTF. The CDR3 bases are TGTGCCAGCAGCGTAGGGGGACAGGCTGCCTATGGCTACACCTTC.

This clonotype was picked up many times. The chain is built from TRBV6-2 or TRBV6-3 and TRBJ2-1; D possibly corresponds to TRBD1 (7 bases). The germline V gene encodes CDR1 MNHEY and CDR2 SVGEGT. This CDR3 region has 14 residues. The V gene lost 4 bases and the J gene lost 4 bases, with 11 bases spanning the gap. The CDR3 DNA follows: TGTGCCAGCAGTTTTGCAGGGGGGTACAATGAGCAGTTCTTC. This gives the protein CASSFAGGYNEQFF.

A few counts support this clonotype. V usage is TRBV28 and J usage is TRBJ1-2, with TRBD1 as a possible D gene (5 bases). V was shortened by 10 bases and J by 4 bases, with 13 bases between the two germline ends. CDR1 is MDHEN and CDR2 is SYDVKM in the germline V gene. The CDR3 extends over 12 amino acids. The CDR3 protein is CATITGGYGYTF. The CDR3 DNA sequence: TGTGCCACCATCACGGGGGGCTATGGCTACACCTTC.